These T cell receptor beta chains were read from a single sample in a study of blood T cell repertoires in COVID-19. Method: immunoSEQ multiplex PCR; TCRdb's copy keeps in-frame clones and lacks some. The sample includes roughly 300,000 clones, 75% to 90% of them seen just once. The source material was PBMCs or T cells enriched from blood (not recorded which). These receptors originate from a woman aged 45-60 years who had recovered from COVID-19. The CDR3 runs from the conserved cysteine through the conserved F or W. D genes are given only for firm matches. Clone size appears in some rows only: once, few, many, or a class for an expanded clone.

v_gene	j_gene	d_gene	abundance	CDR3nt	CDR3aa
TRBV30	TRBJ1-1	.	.	TGTGCCTGGAGTGTTAGTATCACTGAAGCTTTCTTT	CAWSVSITEAFF
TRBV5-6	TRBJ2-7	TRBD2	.	TGTGCCAGCAGCTCAGCGGGAGGAGCCTACGAGCAGTACTTC	CASSSAGGAYEQYF
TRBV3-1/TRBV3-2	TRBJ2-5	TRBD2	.	TGTGCCAGCAGCCAAGGGGGACTAGCGAACTCCCAGTACTTC	CASSQGGLANSQYF
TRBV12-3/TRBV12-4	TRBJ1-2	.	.	TGTGCCAGCAGTTGGTCTATCTATGGCTACACCTTC	CASSWSIYGYTF
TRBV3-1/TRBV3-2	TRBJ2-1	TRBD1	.	TGTGCCAGCAGCCAACAGGACAGGGGGCCCTACAATGAGCAGTTCTTC	CASSQQDRGPYNEQFF
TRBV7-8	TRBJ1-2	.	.	TGTGCCAGCAGCTTGGCGGATTTGAGCTACACCTTC	CASSLADLSYTF
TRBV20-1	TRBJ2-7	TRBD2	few	TGCAGTGCTAGTGCCCTAGCGGGGGTCTCCTACGAGCAGTACTTC	CSASALAGVSYEQYF
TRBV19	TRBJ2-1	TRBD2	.	TGTGCCAGTAGTGCTGGACTAGCGGATAAGTTCTTC	CASSAGLADKFF
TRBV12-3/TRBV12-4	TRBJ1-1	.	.	TGTGCCAGCAACCGGCGGGGTGGCACTGAAGCTTTCTTT	CASNRRGGTEAFF
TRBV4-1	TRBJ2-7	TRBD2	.	TGCGCCAGCAGCCAAGAAAGCCTAGCGGGGGCATACGAGCAGTACTTC	CASSQESLAGAYEQYF
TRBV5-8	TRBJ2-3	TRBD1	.	TGTGCCAGCAGCTACCGGACAGGGGATAAGCAAGATACGCAGTATTTT	CASSYRTGDKQDTQYF
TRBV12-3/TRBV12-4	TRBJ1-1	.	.	TGTGCCAGCAGTTTTTCCATGAACACTGAAGCTTTCTTT	CASSFSMNTEAFF
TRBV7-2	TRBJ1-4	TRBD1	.	TGTGCCAGCAGCAGGACAGGGGGAAATGAAAAACTGTTTTTT	CASSRTGGNEKLFF
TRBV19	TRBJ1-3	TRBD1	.	TGTGCCAGTAGTGCGGGACAGGGGACGCCTGGAAACACCATATATTTT	CASSAGQGTPGNTIYF
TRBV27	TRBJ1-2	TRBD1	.	TGTGCCAGCAGTTTTGACAGGGCGTCGGGCTACACCTTC	CASSFDRASGYTF
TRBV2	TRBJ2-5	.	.	TGTGCCAGCCTACGGGTCGGGGAGACCCAGTACTTC	CASLRVGETQYF
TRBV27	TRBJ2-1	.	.	TGTGCCAGCACTACAGGGTTCTCCTACAATGAGCAGTTCTTC	CASTTGFSYNEQFF
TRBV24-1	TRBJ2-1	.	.	TGTGCCACCAGTGATTCTAGCAGGCAGTTCTTC	CATSDSSRQFF
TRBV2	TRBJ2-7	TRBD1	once	TGTGCCAGCAGCCTAACCGGGACAGGGGGGGCCTACGAGCAGTACTTC	CASSLTGTGGAYEQYF
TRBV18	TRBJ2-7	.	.	TGTGCCAGCTCACCAAAGGGAGCAAATCACTACGAGCAGTACTTC	CASSPKGANHYEQYF
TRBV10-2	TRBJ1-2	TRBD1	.	TGCGCCAGCCGAGGACAGGGGGCTGTATATGGCTACACCTTC	CASRGQGAVYGYTF
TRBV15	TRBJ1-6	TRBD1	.	TGTGCCACCAGCAGGGGAACCGGGACAGTGAAGGGTACCCTCCACTTT	CATSRGTGTVKGTLHF
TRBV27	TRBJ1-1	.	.	TGTGCCAGCAGTTTATCACGCCGGGACACTGAAGCTTTCTTT	CASSLSRRDTEAFF
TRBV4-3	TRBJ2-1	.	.	TGCGCCAGCAGCCAAGTTTGGCGGGAAGCCTACAATGAGCAGTTCTTC	CASSQVWREAYNEQFF
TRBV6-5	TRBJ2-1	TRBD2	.	TGTGCCAGCAGTAGGACTAGCGGGGGTGCTCATGAGCAGTTCTTC	CASSRTSGGAHEQFF
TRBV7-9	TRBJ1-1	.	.	TGTGCCAGCAGCTTGATTGTAGATTTCGCGAACACTGAAGCTTTCTTT	CASSLIVDFANTEAFF
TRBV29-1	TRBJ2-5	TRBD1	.	TGCAGCGGGTACAGGGGAGAGACCCAGTACTTC	CSGYRGETQYF
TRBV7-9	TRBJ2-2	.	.	TGTGCCAGCAGCTCCCAGGGGAGTGCGAACACCGGGGAGCTGTTTTTT	CASSSQGSANTGELFF
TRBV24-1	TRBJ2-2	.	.	TGTGCCACCAGTGAGCGGGTGGCCGGGGAGCTGTTTTTT	CATSERVAGELFF
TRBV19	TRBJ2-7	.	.	TGTGCCAGTAGTGGATGGACTGAACTCTCCTACGAGCAGTACTTC	CASSGWTELSYEQYF
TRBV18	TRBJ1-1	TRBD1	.	TGTGCCAGCTCCCTCACGACAGGGGCCTCTGAAGCTTTCTTT	CASSLTTGASEAFF
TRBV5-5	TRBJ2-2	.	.	TGTGCCAGCAGACCTGTCACGGACACCGGGGAGCTGTTTTTT	CASRPVTDTGELFF
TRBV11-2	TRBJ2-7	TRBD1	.	TGTGCCAGCAGCACGGGACAGTTGGGCGAGCAGTACTTC	CASSTGQLGEQYF
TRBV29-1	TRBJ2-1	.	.	TGCAGCGTTGAAGATAGAAAGCGAAACAATGAGCAGTTCTTC	CSVEDRKRNNEQFF
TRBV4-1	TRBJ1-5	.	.	TGCGCCAGCAGCTTACAGGATAGCAATCAGCCCCAGCATTTT	CASSLQDSNQPQHF
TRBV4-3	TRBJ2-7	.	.	TGCGCCAGCAGCCAAGAGATTAGCCGATCCTACGAGCAGTACTTC	CASSQEISRSYEQYF
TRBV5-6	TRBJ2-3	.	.	TGTGCCAGCAGCCCCGCGAGCGTAGGCACAGATACGCAGTATTTT	CASSPASVGTDTQYF
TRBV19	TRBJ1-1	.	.	TGTGCCAGTAGTCCCCGAGGGAACACTGAAGCTTTCTTT	CASSPRGNTEAFF
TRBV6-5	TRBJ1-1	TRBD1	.	TGTGCCAGCACCTTGACAGGGTCGAACACTGAAGCTTTCTTT	CASTLTGSNTEAFF
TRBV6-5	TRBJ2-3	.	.	TGTGCCACCCGGCGGGAAAATACGCAGTATTTT	CATRRENTQYF
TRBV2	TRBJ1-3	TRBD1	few	TGTGCCAGCAGTGAAATTCAGGGGGTAGGAAACACCATATATTTT	CASSEIQGVGNTIYF
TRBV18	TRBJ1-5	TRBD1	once	TGTGCCAGCTCACCACGGGACAGGGAAGATCAGCCCCAGCATTTT	CASSPRDREDQPQHF
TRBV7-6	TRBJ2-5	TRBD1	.	TGTGCCAGCAGCTTAGCCGGACAGGGTCAAGAGACCCAGTACTTC	CASSLAGQGQETQYF
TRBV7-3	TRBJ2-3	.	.	TGTGCCAGCAGCTTAACAGGCCCGGGTTCTAGCACAGATACGCAGTATTTT	CASSLTGPGSSTDTQYF
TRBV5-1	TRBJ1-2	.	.	TGCGCCAGCAGCACTGGTCCCACTAACTATGGCTACACCTTC	CASSTGPTNYGYTF